The TCR beta chain under discussion was sequenced for a study of blood T cell repertoires in COVID-19. Overall study: Samples representing acute and convalescent COVID-19 were sourced from the United States, Italy and Spain. T cells, B-cell-depleted T cells, or PBMCs supplied cDNA or gDNA.

Original analysis: Nucleated cell counts were estimated from reference gene primer amplification. Some clones are missing from TCRdb's copy, which holds only in-frame ones; the method was immunoSEQ multiplex PCR. That table supplies the V and J calls and clone size; D and trimming were determined from the DNA. The sample yields 60,000 to 75,000 clones, 82% seen once. Germline V CDR1 and CDR2: LNHDA, SQIVND (reference sequence). Unmatched junction bases numbered 7, after V lost 9 bases and J lost 5 bases. The CDR3 has 15 amino acids. This receptor was obtained from an elderly woman with acute or convalescent COVID-19. The chain employs TRBV19 and TRBJ2-5, with 15 positions matching TRBD2. Sequencing was carried out using peripheral blood. CDR3 DNA: TGTGCCAGCCGTGGACTAGCGGGGGGGAAGGAGACCCAGTACTTC. It specifies CASRGLAGGKETQYF.